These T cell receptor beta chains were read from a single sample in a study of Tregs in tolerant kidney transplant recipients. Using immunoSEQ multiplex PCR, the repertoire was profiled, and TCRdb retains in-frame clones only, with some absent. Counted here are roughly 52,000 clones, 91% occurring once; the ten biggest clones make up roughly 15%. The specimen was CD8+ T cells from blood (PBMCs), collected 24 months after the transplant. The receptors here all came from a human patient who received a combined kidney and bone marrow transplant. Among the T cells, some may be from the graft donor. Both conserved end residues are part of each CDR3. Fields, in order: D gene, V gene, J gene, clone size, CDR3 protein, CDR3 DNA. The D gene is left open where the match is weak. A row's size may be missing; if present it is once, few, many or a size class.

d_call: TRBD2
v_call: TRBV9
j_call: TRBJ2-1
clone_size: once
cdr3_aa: CASSPEGATVSGRDAEQFF
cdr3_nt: TGTGCCAGCAGCCCCGAGGGGGCGACCGTTAGCGGGAGAGACGCTGAGCAGTTCTTC

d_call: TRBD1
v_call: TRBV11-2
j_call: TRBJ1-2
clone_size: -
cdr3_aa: CASSFSAGTGGPLYYGYTF
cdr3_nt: TGTGCCAGCAGCTTTAGTGCCGGGACAGGGGGTCCCCTTTACTATGGCTACACCTTC

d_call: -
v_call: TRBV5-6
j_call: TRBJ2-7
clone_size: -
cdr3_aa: CASSLALGDFHYEQYF
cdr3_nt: TGTGCCAGCAGCTTGGCCCTCGGGGACTTTCACTACGAGCAGTACTTC

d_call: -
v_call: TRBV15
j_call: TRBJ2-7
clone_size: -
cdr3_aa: CATSRVRGYEQYF
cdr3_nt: TGTGCCACCAGCAGAGTTCGGGGGTACGAGCAGTACTTC

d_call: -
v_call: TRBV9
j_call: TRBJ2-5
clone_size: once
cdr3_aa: CASRGGQEETQYF
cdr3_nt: TGTGCCAGCAGGGGAGGACAGGAAGAGACCCAGTACTTC

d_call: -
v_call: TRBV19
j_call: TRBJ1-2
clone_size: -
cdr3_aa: CASRSYRDGYTF
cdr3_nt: TGTGCCAGTAGATCGTACAGGGATGGCTACACCTTC

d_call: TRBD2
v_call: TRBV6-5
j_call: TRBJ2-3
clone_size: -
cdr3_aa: CASSSSGSGSDTQYF
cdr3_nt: TGTGCCAGCAGCTCTAGCGGGAGTGGTTCAGATACGCAGTATTTT

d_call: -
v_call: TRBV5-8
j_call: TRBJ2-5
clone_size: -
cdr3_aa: CASSLEGPRVQETQYF
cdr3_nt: TGTGCCAGCAGCCTGGAGGGGCCTAGGGTTCAAGAGACCCAGTACTTC

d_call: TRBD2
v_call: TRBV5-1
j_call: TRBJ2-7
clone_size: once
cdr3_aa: CASSFISGGTYEQYF
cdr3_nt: TGCGCCAGCAGCTTTATTAGCGGGGGGACCTACGAGCAGTACTTC

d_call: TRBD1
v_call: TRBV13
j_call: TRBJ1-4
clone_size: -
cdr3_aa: CASSSDRGSTNEKLFF
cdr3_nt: TGTGCCAGCAGCTCGGACAGGGGATCAACTAATGAAAAACTGTTTTTT

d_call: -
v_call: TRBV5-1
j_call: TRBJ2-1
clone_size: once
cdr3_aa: CASSLVGGPAGVYNEQFF
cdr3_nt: TGCGCCAGCAGCTTGGTGGGTGGCCCCGCAGGGGTCTACAATGAGCAGTTCTTC

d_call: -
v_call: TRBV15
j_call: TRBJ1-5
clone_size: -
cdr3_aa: CATSRVYGNQPQHF
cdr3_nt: TGTGCCACCAGCAGAGTATATGGCAATCAGCCCCAGCATTTT

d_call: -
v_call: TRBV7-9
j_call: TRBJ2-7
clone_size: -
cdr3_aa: CASSPFYEQYF
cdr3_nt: TGTGCCAGCAGCCCGTTCTACGAGCAGTACTTC

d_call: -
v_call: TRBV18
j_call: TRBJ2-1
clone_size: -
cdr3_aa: CASSSFRDFYNEQFF
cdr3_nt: TGTGCCAGCTCATCTTTCCGGGACTTCTACAATGAGCAGTTCTTC

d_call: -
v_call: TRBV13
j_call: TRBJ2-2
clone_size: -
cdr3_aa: CASSLVGDGELFF
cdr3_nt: TGTGCCAGCAGCTTAGTGGGCGACGGGGAGCTGTTTTTT

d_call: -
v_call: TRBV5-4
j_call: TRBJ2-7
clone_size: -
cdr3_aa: CASSPRGRSYEQYF
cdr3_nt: TGTGCCAGCAGCCCCCGTGGCAGATCCTACGAGCAGTACTTC

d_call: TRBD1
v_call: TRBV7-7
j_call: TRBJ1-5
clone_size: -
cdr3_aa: CASSQRDRRHQPQHF
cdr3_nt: TGTGCCAGCAGCCAGAGGGACAGGCGGCACCAGCCCCAGCATTTT

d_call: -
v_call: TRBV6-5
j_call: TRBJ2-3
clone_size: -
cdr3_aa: CASSYSRVPDTQYF
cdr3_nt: TGTGCCAGCAGTTACTCCAGGGTTCCAGATACGCAGTATTTT

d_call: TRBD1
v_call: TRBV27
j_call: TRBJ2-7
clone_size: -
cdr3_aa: CASRGQGYEQYF
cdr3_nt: TGTGCCAGCAGAGGACAGGGGTACGAGCAGTACTTC